This T cell receptor beta chain comes out of a study of T cells in Graves' hyperthyroidism and ophthalmopathy. RNA transcripts provided the source from which TCR beta CDR3 regions were amplified. First-round RT-PCR of the TCR CDR3 relied on the HTBI primer set. TCRdb redid the calling of the multiplex PCR reads with MiXCR, one entry per CDR3 protein. The profile covers 750,000 to 900,000 distinct CDR3 sequences, with approximately 40% appearing a single time and 8% to 9% taken by the ten largest. This clonotype has at least ten counts. The sequenced material came from blood. The sequence derives from a young man with Graves' hyperthyroidism.

CDR3: CASGVPGHSGANVLTF. DNA of the CDR3: TGCGCCAGCGGCGTCCCGGGCCACTCTGGGGCCAACGTCCTGACTTTC. The V call is TRBV4-1, the J call TRBJ2-6; D not certain. CDR3 size: 16 residues. V was cut by 8 bases and J by 0 bases, with 14 bases left in between. CDR1 and CDR2 (germline): MGHRA, YSYEKL.